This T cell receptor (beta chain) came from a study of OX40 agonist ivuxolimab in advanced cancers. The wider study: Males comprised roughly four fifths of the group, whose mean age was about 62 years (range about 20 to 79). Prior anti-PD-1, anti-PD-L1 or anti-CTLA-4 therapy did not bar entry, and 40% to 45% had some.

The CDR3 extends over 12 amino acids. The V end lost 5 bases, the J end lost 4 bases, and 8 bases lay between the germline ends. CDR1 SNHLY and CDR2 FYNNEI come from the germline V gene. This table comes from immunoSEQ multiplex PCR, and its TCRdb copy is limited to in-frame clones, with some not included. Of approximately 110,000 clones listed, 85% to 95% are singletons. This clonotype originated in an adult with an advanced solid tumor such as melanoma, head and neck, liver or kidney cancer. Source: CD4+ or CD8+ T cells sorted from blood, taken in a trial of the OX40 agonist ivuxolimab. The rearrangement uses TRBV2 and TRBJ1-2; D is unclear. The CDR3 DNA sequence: TGTGCCAGCAGTTACGAACCCTATGGCTACACCTTC. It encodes CASSYEPYGYTF.